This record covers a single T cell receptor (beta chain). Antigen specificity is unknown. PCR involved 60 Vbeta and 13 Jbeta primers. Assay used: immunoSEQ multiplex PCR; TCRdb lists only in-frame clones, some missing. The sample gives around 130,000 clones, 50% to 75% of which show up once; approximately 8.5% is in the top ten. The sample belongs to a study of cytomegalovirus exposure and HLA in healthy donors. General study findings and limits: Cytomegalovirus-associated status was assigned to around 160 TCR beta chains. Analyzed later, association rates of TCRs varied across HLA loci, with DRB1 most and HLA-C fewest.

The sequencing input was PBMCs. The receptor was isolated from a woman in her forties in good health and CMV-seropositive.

CDR3 sequence reads: CASSRGAGAFQETQYF. The CDR3 nucleotides are TGCGCCAGCAGCCGGGGGGCCGGGGCCTTCCAAGAGACCCAGTACTTC. This chain connects TRBV5-1 to TRBJ2-5, with D perhaps TRBD2 (7 bases). The V end lost 4 bases, the J end lost 1 base, and 17 bases lay between the germline ends. CDR1 and CDR2 (germline): SGHRS, YFSETQ. CDR3 length equals 16 residues.